Listed below are T cell receptor beta chains from one sample, sequenced in a study of blood T cell dynamics during melanoma immunotherapy. The data were produced by immunoSEQ multiplex PCR, yet TCRdb's version contains in-frame clones alone and is incomplete. The sample includes approximately 13,000 clones, roughly 90% of them seen just once. The material sequenced was blood, taken from a patient treated with checkpoint blockade. All receptors come from a human donor with melanoma. Both conserved end residues are part of each CDR3. D genes are given only for firm matches.

d_gene,j_gene,v_gene,CDR3nt,CDR3aa
-,TRBJ1-2,TRBV18,TGTGCCAGCTCACCAGGGAGCGACTATGGCTACACCTTC,CASSPGSDYGYTF
-,TRBJ1-2,TRBV9,TGTGCCAGCAGCGTAGCTGGGACAACTGGCTACACCTTC,CASSVAGTTGYTF
-,TRBJ2-2,TRBV5-5,TGTGCCAGCAGCTTGATTGTCGGGGAGCTGTTTTTT,CASSLIVGELFF
-,TRBJ2-3,TRBV18,TGTGCCAGCTCACCAGGGATCACAGATACGCAGTATTTT,CASSPGITDTQYF
-,TRBJ2-7,TRBV2,TGTGCCAGCAGTGAACGGGGCCACTACGAGCAGTACTTC,CASSERGHYEQYF
TRBD1,TRBJ2-2,TRBV9,TGTGCCAGCAGCGTGGGACAGTTCGCGAACACCGGGGAGCTGTTTTTT,CASSVGQFANTGELFF
-,TRBJ2-1,TRBV19,TGTGCCAGTAGTTACTTCGGCGGTCCCTACAATGAGCAGTTCTTC,CASSYFGGPYNEQFF
TRBD1,TRBJ2-3,TRBV5-4,TGTGCCAGCAGCCTCAAACAGGGGGCAGGGGCAGATACGCAGTATTTT,CASSLKQGAGADTQYF
-,TRBJ1-1,TRBV29-1,TGCAGCTCCCGGGCGGAGGGGTACACTGAAGCTTTCTTT,CSSRAEGYTEAFF
TRBD1,TRBJ2-2,TRBV5-5,TGTGCCAGCAGCGAAGGATCTTCTTTAGGGACAGGCACCGGGGAGCTGTTTTTT,CASSEGSSLGTGTGELFF
TRBD1,TRBJ2-1,TRBV6-5,TGTGCCAGCAGTCCCGACAGGGGGGAGTACAATGAGCAGTTCTTC,CASSPDRGEYNEQFF
-,TRBJ1-4,TRBV4-2,TGTGCCAGCAGCCAAGAAACCAGGGCTAATGAAAAACTGTTTTTT,CASSQETRANEKLFF